These T cell receptor beta chains were read from a single sample in a study of cytomegalovirus exposure and HLA in healthy donors. Method: immunoSEQ multiplex PCR; TCRdb's copy keeps in-frame clones and lacks some. Of 90,000 to 100,000 clones listed, 82% are singletons. Sequencing was performed on PBMCs. These receptors came from a man between 50 and 59 years old in good health and CMV-seronegative. The CDR3 runs from the conserved cysteine through the conserved F or W. Fields, in order: CDR3 protein, CDR3 DNA, V gene, J gene, clone size, D gene. A D gene is named only where the DNA matches it firmly. Where a row states a size, it is once, few, many or the class of an expanded clone; other rows omit it.

CASSFLGGETDTQYF	TGTGCCAGCAGTTTTCTAGGAGGGGAAACAGATACGCAGTATTTT	TRBV27	TRBJ2-3	NA	NA
CASSSDPTGTLHF	TGTGCCAGCAGCTCCGATCCTACAGGAACCCTCCACTTT	TRBV5-4	TRBJ1-6	NA	NA
CASSLGGPDSNQPQHF	TGTGCCAGCAGCCTGGGGGGCCCTGATAGCAATCAGCCCCAGCATTTT	TRBV5-4	TRBJ1-5	NA	NA
CASSTPTGGREKLFF	TGTGCCAGCAGTACCCCGACAGGGGGCCGGGAAAAACTGTTTTTT	TRBV28	TRBJ1-4	NA	TRBD1
CASIRTSGTDEQYF	TGTGCCAGCATTAGGACTAGCGGGACAGACGAGCAGTACTTC	TRBV5-5	TRBJ2-7	NA	TRBD2
CSVVLGYYEQYF	TGCAGCGTTGTTCTCGGATACTACGAGCAGTACTTC	TRBV29-1	TRBJ2-7	NA	NA
CASSATGGSYEQYF	TGTGCCAGCAGTGCGACAGGGGGCTCCTACGAGCAGTACTTC	TRBV9	TRBJ2-7	NA	TRBD1
CASSSQGAGSYEQYF	TGTGCCAGCAGCTCACAGGGGGCTGGCTCCTACGAGCAGTACTTC	TRBV7-9	TRBJ2-7	once	TRBD1
CASSWGTADSPLHF	TGTGCCAGCAGCTGGGGGACTGCAGATTCACCCCTCCACTTT	TRBV28	TRBJ1-6	few	NA
CASRPGQGPPGELFF	TGTGCCAGCAGACCGGGACAGGGGCCTCCCGGGGAGCTGTTTTTT	TRBV13	TRBJ2-2	NA	TRBD1
CASRASGSNTGELFF	TGTGCCAGTAGGGCTAGCGGGTCGAACACCGGGGAGCTGTTTTTT	TRBV19	TRBJ2-2	NA	TRBD2
CAREEGGGYEQYF	TGTGCCCGGGAGGAGGGGGGGGGCTACGAGCAGTACTTC	TRBV30	TRBJ2-7	NA	NA
CAWSVSGRETQYF	TGTGCCTGGAGTGTTTCGGGGAGAGAGACCCAGTACTTC	TRBV30	TRBJ2-5	NA	NA
CASSLDDSSYEQYF	TGTGCCAGCAGCTTAGATGACAGCTCCTACGAGCAGTACTTC	TRBV11-3	TRBJ2-7	NA	NA
CATSREQGNRETQYF	TGTGCCACCAGCAGAGAACAGGGGAATAGGGAGACCCAGTACTTC	TRBV15	TRBJ2-5	NA	TRBD1
CASSAQGQGAREQYF	TGTGCCAGCAGTGCTCAGGGACAGGGGGCGCGCGAGCAGTACTTC	TRBV27	TRBJ2-7	NA	TRBD1
CASSELSTGSSYNEQFF	TGTGCCAGCAGTGAATTGAGCACGGGGAGCTCCTACAATGAGCAGTTCTTC	TRBV6-1	TRBJ2-1	NA	NA
CASSRGSYNSPLHF	TGTGCCAGCAGCAGGGGGTCCTATAATTCACCCCTCCACTTT	TRBV25-1	TRBJ1-6	once	TRBD1
CASSIALAGVEGAQETQYF	TGTGCCAGTAGTATAGCACTAGCGGGAGTAGAAGGGGCCCAAGAGACCCAGTACTTC	TRBV19	TRBJ2-5	NA	TRBD2
CVSSQARASGYGYTF	TGTGTCAGCAGCCAAGCGCGGGCGTCAGGCTATGGCTACACCTTC	TRBV4-2	TRBJ1-2	NA	NA
CASTGMGAGANVLTF	TGTGCCAGCACCGGGATGGGCGCCGGGGCCAACGTCCTGACTTTC	TRBV9	TRBJ2-6	NA	NA
CASSPPDKTTEAFF	TGTGCCAGCTCACCACCAGACAAGACCACTGAAGCTTTCTTT	TRBV18	TRBJ1-1	once	NA
CASSDPGAGGIEAFF	TGTGCCAGCAGTGACCCGGGGGCAGGGGGCATCGAAGCTTTCTTT	TRBV25-1	TRBJ1-1	NA	TRBD1
CSVEEGGETQYF	TGCAGCGTTGAAGAGGGGGGAGAGACCCAGTACTTC	TRBV29-1	TRBJ2-5	NA	NA
CASRRQQETQYF	TGCGCCAGCAGACGACAGCAAGAGACCCAGTACTTC	TRBV5-1	TRBJ2-5	NA	NA
CASSKVGLVNTEAFF	TGTGCCAGTAGTAAGGTGGGCCTCGTGAACACTGAAGCTTTCTTT	TRBV19	TRBJ1-1	NA	NA
CSVSDRTRNTIYF	TGCAGCGTTTCCGACAGGACGAGAAACACCATATATTTT	TRBV29-1	TRBJ1-3	NA	NA
CASSPGTRVTKNIQYF	TGTGCCAGCAGCCCGGGGACTCGTGTAACTAAAAACATTCAGTACTTC	TRBV11-2	TRBJ2-4	NA	NA
CASSFGTGIAGELFF	TGTGCCAGCAGCTTTGGGACAGGGATTGCCGGGGAGCTGTTTTTT	TRBV9	TRBJ2-2	NA	TRBD1
CASSLGDRGNEQYF	TGTGCCAGCAGCTTGGGTGACAGGGGGAACGAGCAGTACTTC	TRBV5-5	TRBJ2-7	NA	TRBD1
CSVGSGSNNEQFF	TGCAGCGTTGGTAGCGGTTCGAACAATGAGCAGTTCTTC	TRBV29-1	TRBJ2-1	NA	NA
CASSPGQGKYGYTF	TGTGCCAGTTCACCGGGACAGGGTAAATACGGCTACACCTTC	TRBV6-4	TRBJ1-2	NA	TRBD1
CASSVRGSRGETQYF	TGTGCCAGCAGCGTCCGGGGGAGTAGGGGAGAGACCCAGTACTTC	TRBV7-8	TRBJ2-5	NA	NA
CASSSASGSLYNEQFF	TGTGCCAGCAGCTCCGCTAGCGGGAGCCTGTACAATGAGCAGTTCTTC	TRBV5-5	TRBJ2-1	NA	TRBD2
CASSFDKTGRGETQYF	TGTGCCAGCAGCTTCGACAAAACAGGGAGGGGAGAGACCCAGTACTTC	TRBV5-4	TRBJ2-5	NA	NA
CASSFTAYYEQYF	TGTGCCAGCAGCTTCACCGCCTACTACGAGCAGTACTTC	TRBV7-9	TRBJ2-7	NA	NA
CASSTTWELFF	TGCGCCAGCAGCACTACCTGGGAGCTGTTTTTT	TRBV5-1	TRBJ2-2	NA	NA
CASSRRTSNTEAFF	TGTGCCAGCAGCCGGAGGACCTCGAACACTGAAGCTTTCTTT	TRBV7-6	TRBJ1-1	few	NA